This T cell receptor (beta chain) was sequenced for a study of spatial heterogeneity in lung cancer. After removal of 5 bases from V and 0 bases from J, the junction contained 7 bases not matched to a gene. CDR3 size: 18 residues. TCRdb re-derived calls from the 5' RACE reads in MiXCR, one entry per CDR3 protein. The sample consists of more than 2,500 distinct CDR3 sequences, roughly 3.3% of them appearing once. The sample's time point: sample taken at primary tumor resection. General study points: Tumor mutation count correlated with how many alpha and beta TCRs expanded intratumorally.

This clonotype is termed medium-sized. Its target is not known. The chain combines TRBV12-3 or TRBV12-4 with TRBJ2-1, with TRBD2 matching 13 bases. The TCR originated in a male donor with early-stage non-small cell lung cancer. The specimen comprised lung tumor tissue, sampled at surgery. The CDR3 sequence: CASSLGLAGASSYNEQFF. As DNA, the CDR3 is TGTGCCAGCAGTCTAGGACTAGCGGGGGCTAGCTCCTACAATGAGCAGTTCTTC.